Listed below are T cell receptor beta chains from one sample, sequenced in a study of OX40 agonist ivuxolimab in advanced cancers. Data came from immunoSEQ multiplex PCR; TCRdb stores just in-frame clones and leaves some out. The sample gives around 19,000 clones, 80% to 90% of which show up once; about 27% is in the top ten. The specimen comprised CD4+ or CD8+ T cells sorted from blood, sampled in a trial of the OX40 agonist ivuxolimab. These receptors were collected from an adult with an advanced solid tumor such as melanoma, head and neck, liver or kidney cancer. Both conserved end residues are part of each CDR3. D genes are given only for firm matches. A row's size may be missing; if present it is once, few, many or a size class.

>18|TRBV7-2|TRBJ1-2|many|TRBD1
CASSRTQGASVSGTGYTF
TGTGCCAGCAGCCGGACACAGGGGGCGTCGGTTTCTGGAACGGGCTACACCTTC
>14|TRBV28|TRBJ1-1|NA|NA
CASSHRVMNTEAFF
TGTGCCAGCAGTCACAGGGTTATGAACACTGAAGCTTTCTTT
>15|TRBV7-3|TRBJ2-7|once|NA
CASSFDGSTSYEQYF
TGTGCCAGCAGCTTTGACGGGAGTACATCCTACGAGCAGTACTTC
>14|TRBV6-6|TRBJ2-1|NA|TRBD1
CASSPGQGAAEQFF
TGTGCCAGCAGCCCTGGACAGGGGGCGGCTGAGCAGTTCTTC
>16|TRBV25-1|TRBJ2-7|few|TRBD2
CASSGGGTSGNYEQYF
TGTGCCAGCAGTGGTGGAGGGACTAGCGGTAATTACGAGCAGTACTTC
>12|TRBV30|TRBJ1-1|medium-sized|TRBD1
CAWSHGTAEAFF
TGTGCCTGGAGCCACGGGACAGCTGAAGCTTTCTTT
>15|TRBV9|TRBJ1-1|NA|NA
CASSPWGTSNTEAFF
TGTGCCAGCAGCCCTTGGGGGACCTCGAACACTGAAGCTTTCTTT
>15|TRBV6-6|TRBJ1-2|NA|NA
CASSYPTGLNYGYTF
TGTGCCAGCAGTTACCCCACAGGGCTTAACTATGGCTACACCTTC
>14|TRBV11-2|TRBJ2-7|NA|TRBD2
CASSRGVGGYEQYF
TGTGCCAGCAGCCGGGGGGTGGGAGGCTACGAGCAGTACTTC
>13|TRBV27|TRBJ1-1|NA|NA
CASSFGGSTEAFF
TGTGCCAGCAGTTTCGGGGGAAGCACTGAAGCTTTCTTT
>16|TRBV11-2|TRBJ2-5|few|TRBD2
CASSFRLAGVLETQYF
TGTGCCAGCAGCTTTAGACTAGCGGGAGTTCTAGAGACCCAGTACTTC
>15|TRBV27|TRBJ2-3|NA|NA
CASSRQGRDTDTQYF
TGTGCCAGCAGTAGACAGGGGAGGGACACAGATACGCAGTATTTT
>15|TRBV14|TRBJ2-1|NA|TRBD2
CASSHLADSYNEQFF
TGTGCCAGCAGCCACCTAGCGGACTCCTACAATGAGCAGTTCTTC
>16|TRBV2|TRBJ1-1|NA|NA
CASPGTWGERNTEAFF
TGTGCCAGCCCCGGAACTTGGGGGGAGAGGAACACTGAAGCTTTCTTT
>15|TRBV4-3|TRBJ2-1|few|NA
CASSQVMGNSNEQFF
TGCGCCAGCAGCCAAGTGATGGGGAACAGCAATGAGCAGTTCTTC
>13|TRBV11-3|TRBJ2-5|NA|NA
CASSFGPQETQYF
TGTGCCAGCAGCTTTGGACCCCAAGAGACCCAGTACTTC
>16|TRBV4-1|TRBJ1-5|NA|NA
CASSQNYPGSNQPQHF
TGCGCCAGCAGCCAGAATTACCCGGGGAGCAATCAGCCCCAGCATTTT
>14|TRBV6-4|TRBJ2-1|few|TRBD2
CASSGTSGGSEQFF
TGTGCCAGCAGTGGGACTAGCGGGGGAAGTGAGCAGTTCTTC
>14|TRBV6-5|TRBJ2-5|NA|TRBD1
CASKRPGQTETQYF
TGTGCCAGCAAGAGACCGGGACAGACAGAGACCCAGTACTTC
>14|TRBV7-9|TRBJ1-5|NA|NA
CVSSLSTGDQPQHF
TGTGTCAGCAGCTTGAGTACAGGTGATCAGCCCCAGCATTTT
>14|TRBV9|TRBJ1-1|NA|NA
CASSVEGVEDEAFF
TGTGCCAGCAGCGTAGAAGGGGTTGAGGATGAAGCTTTCTTT
>12|TRBV4-1|TRBJ2-1|NA|NA
CASSQEAHEQFF
TGCGCCAGCAGCCAAGAGGCTCATGAGCAGTTCTTC
>16|TRBV13|TRBJ1-1|NA|NA
CASSLRGSGMNTEAFF
TGTGCCAGCAGCTTAAGGGGATCAGGGATGAACACTGAAGCTTTCTTT
>16|TRBV28|TRBJ2-1|NA|TRBD2
CASSMHPSGIYNEQFF
TGTGCCAGCAGTATGCACCCCAGCGGGATATACAATGAGCAGTTCTTC
>18|TRBV7-6|TRBJ2-3|NA|TRBD2
CASSLIPGDSGFLDTQYF
TGTGCCAGCAGCTTAATCCCGGGAGATAGCGGGTTTTTAGATACGCAGTATTTT
>15|TRBV27|TRBJ1-4|NA|NA
CASSLQGRLWEKLFF
TGTGCCAGCAGTCTCCAGGGACGTCTGTGGGAAAAACTGTTTTTT
>15|TRBV9|TRBJ1-2|NA|TRBD1
CASSVGQGAGFGYTF
TGTGCCAGCAGCGTAGGACAGGGGGCAGGTTTTGGCTACACCTTC
>14|TRBV10-3|TRBJ2-7|NA|NA
CAPIPENRLGEQYF
TGTGCCCCCATCCCGGAGAACCGCCTCGGGGAGCAGTACTTC
>14|TRBV19|TRBJ2-5|NA|TRBD2
CACGEREGKETQYF
TGTGCCTGTGGGGAGAGGGAGGGAAAGGAGACCCAGTACTTC
>15|TRBV9|TRBJ2-7|NA|NA
CASSASGSYSYEQYF
TGTGCCAGCAGCGCCTCAGGGTCTTACTCCTACGAGCAGTACTTC
>17|TRBV27|TRBJ2-1|once|TRBD2
CASKFIIEREGSDEQFF
TGTGCCAGCAAGTTTATCATAGAGCGGGAGGGCAGCGATGAGCAGTTCTTC
>15|TRBV6-1|TRBJ2-7|NA|NA
CASSEITGQAYEQYF
TGTGCCAGCAGTGAAATCACAGGGCAAGCCTACGAGCAGTACTTC
>11|TRBV6-5|TRBJ1-1|few|NA
CATNFDREAFF
TGTGCCACCAATTTCGACAGAGAAGCTTTCTTT
>13|TRBV6-1|TRBJ1-3|once|NA
CAAEGSSGNTIYF
TGTGCCGCGGAGGGGAGCTCTGGAAACACCATATATTTT
>16|TRBV4-2|TRBJ2-5|NA|TRBD1
CASSQEWQGALETQYF
TGTGCCAGCAGCCAAGAATGGCAGGGGGCTTTGGAGACCCAGTACTTC
>12|TRBV25-1|TRBJ2-1|NA|NA
CASMVSYNEQFF
TGTGCCAGCATGGTGTCCTACAATGAGCAGTTCTTC
>13|TRBV27|TRBJ2-5|once|NA
CASSLGQQETQYF
TGTGCCAGCAGTTTAGGTCAGCAAGAGACCCAGTACTTC
>15|TRBV28|TRBJ2-7|NA|NA
CASTPLLDSSYEQYF
TGTGCCAGCACCCCTTTATTGGACTCCTCCTACGAGCAGTACTTC
>17|TRBV5-6|TRBJ1-6|NA|TRBD1
CASSTHDREGSNSPLHF
TGTGCCAGCAGCACCCATGACAGGGAGGGAAGTAATTCACCCCTCCACTTT
>17|TRBV5-5|TRBJ2-7|NA|NA
CASSLLLGDHASYEQYF
TGTGCCAGCAGCTTACTCCTGGGGGATCACGCATCCTACGAGCAGTACTTC